This T cell receptor beta chain is from a study of shared clonotypes between healthy human individuals. Study at large: Three plates each covered CD4 naive and memory; CD8 naive two, CD8 memory one. Study outcomes and limitations: The small donor group covered limited genetic and exposure diversity. Unshared clonotypes carried lower generation probabilities than those common to all four donors.

The CDR3 is 13 amino acids. The V end lost 6 bases, the J end lost 3 bases, and 9 bases lay between the germline ends. Germline lookup yields CDR1 SNHLY and CDR2 FYNNEI. The donor population consisted of healthy HIV-negative adults with no recent acute infections or vaccinations. Sequenced by immunoSEQ multiplex PCR; TCRdb stores in-frame clones only, minus some. The repertoire includes around 2.1 million clones, approximately 94% of them detected once, and around 0.13% sits in the top ten. As regards this clone: As yet, its antigen is unknown.

The origin of this receptor is a man in his late teens or twenties in good health. J is TRBJ1-5 and V is TRBV2; no clear D gene. Sequencing was performed on naive CD4+ T cells sorted from blood. Subset noted: CD45RA+ positively selected. CDR3 protein: CASRSPSNQPQHF. CDR3 nucleotide sequence: TGTGCCAGCAGGTCCCCTTCCAATCAGCCCCAGCATTTT.